This TCR beta chain was sequenced during a study of blood T cell repertoires in COVID-19. Study at large: The samples span acute and convalescent COVID-19 from the United States, Italy and Spain.

This CDR3 is built from 18 residues. Germline CDR1 reads SGHTA; CDR2 reads FQGNSA. Losses at the gene ends were 1 base for V and 0 bases for J; bases not matched to a gene: 9. Recruited during active infection, patients (from Seattle) were subsequently followed longitudinally. In the source study's methods: By means of reference gene primer amplification, nucleated cell counts were estimated. TCRdb's copy holds only in-frame clones and misses some; the assay was immunoSEQ multiplex PCR. Clone size and V and J calls were adopted from that table, with D and trimming inferred from the DNA. This table has about 110,000 clones, roughly four fifths appearing once.

This chain joins TRBV7-2 and TRBJ2-3, with TRBD2 matching 8 bases. The receptor comes from a man older than 75 with COVID-19, enrolled during active disease. Sequencing used peripheral blood. The CDR3: CASSLEASGPLSTDTQYF. CDR3 in DNA: TGTGCCAGCAGCTTAGAGGCTAGCGGGCCATTGAGCACAGATACGCAGTATTTT.